Below, 27 T cell receptor beta chains from the same sample are listed, as sequenced in a study of tumor-infiltrating lymphocytes in primary liver carcinoma. From approximately 20-30 mg of unsorted bulk tissue, DNA and RNA were co-extracted together. Total RNA amounting to around 450 ng was the source from which TCR beta cDNA was made with a constant-region primer. Libraries covering TCR beta were generated through three nested multiplex PCR rounds (using a slightly modified ARM-PCR). The first two PCR rounds used TRBV1-TRBV30 primers with a Cbeta primer, 10 cycles each. TCRdb used MiXCR to reprocess the multiplex PCR reads, holding one entry per CDR3 protein. This table holds 95,000 to 100,000 distinct CDR3 sequences, about 63% found once. Sequencing input: liver tumor tissue from sampling region 2. This sample's subset: tumor region T2, inferior pole. The origin of the receptors is a woman aged 55-70 years with primary liver carcinoma and hepatitis B virus infection.

This chain links TRBV11-2 with TRBJ2-1; D may be TRBD2 (5 bases). Germline V gene lookup returns CDR1 SGHAT and CDR2 FQNNGV. V was shortened by 6 bases and J by 2 bases, with 11 bases between the two germline ends. The CDR3 totals 14 residues. The chain's CDR3 is CASRQLGPYNEQFF. The DNA for the CDR3 is TGTGCCAGCAGACAACTAGGGCCCTACAATGAGCAGTTCTTC.

In regard to this clonotype: At one end the junction does not follow the germline gene, possibly because of a read error. The chain uses TRBV11-2 and TRBJ2-3; D assignment may be TRBD1 or TRBD2 (6 bases each). Looked up from germline, CDR1 is SGHAT and CDR2 is FQNNGV. CDR3 length equals 15 residues. CDR3 nucleotides: TGTGTCAGCAGCTTTGGGACACCCCCGGGGGATACGCAGTGTTTT. It encodes CVSSFGTPPGDTQCF.

This clonotype appeared many times. This chain joins TRBV7-9 and TRBJ2-2; 9 bases agree with TRBD2. Germline CDR1 and CDR2: SEHNR and FQNEAQ (reference sequence). This CDR3 contains 15 residues. J gave up 7 bases and V 5 bases, and 8 bases lay outside the gene matches. The CDR3 nucleotides are TGTGCCAGCAGCGCCTCGACTAGCGGAGGCGGGGAGCTGTTTTTT. Translated: CASSASTSGGGELFF.

About this clonotype: Given a much more abundant clone one base away, this may be a read error. The J gene is TRBJ2-6, the V gene TRBV6-5; 7 bases line up with TRBD1. The V gene's germline CDR1 is MNHEY and CDR2 SVGAGI. V gave up 7 bases and J gave up 0 bases; unmatched junction bases: 9. This CDR3 spans 17 amino acids. As DNA, the CDR3 is TGTGCCAGCACTCTGGACAGGCTGAACTCTGGGGCCAACGTCCTGACTTTC. As protein: CASTLDRLNSGANVLTF.

V usage is TRBV30 and J usage is TRBJ2-3; 9 bases are a match to TRBD1. Germline lookup yields CDR1 GTSNPN and CDR2 SVGIG (reference sequence). V lost 8 bases, J lost 6 bases, and 12 bases stayed unmatched. The CDR3 length is 14 residues. The CDR3 coding sequence is TGTGCCCGGACTGACAGGGGGAGGGGGGATACGCAGTATTTT. Translating it yields CARTDRGRGDTQYF.

The V call is TRBV6-5, the J call TRBJ2-7; D uncertain. The germline V gene encodes CDR1 MNHEY and CDR2 SVGAGI. The V and J ends lost 5 bases and 1 base respectively, with 15 bases between them. This CDR3 region has 15 residues. CDR3 DNA: TGTGCCAGCAGTCCTGGTGGTGTCGCTTCCTACGAGCAGTACTTC. Amino acids: CASSPGGVASYEQYF.

Notes on this clonotype: One end of the junction fails to match germline, which may point to a read error. V and J are TRBV5-6 and TRBJ1-1; D gene ambiguous. The CDR3 runs to 13 residues. Germline CDR1 is SGHDT and CDR2 is YYEEEE. CDR3 sequence: CASSLKSNTEVFF. The CDR3 DNA follows: TGTGCCAGCAGCTTAAAATCGAACACTGAAGTTTTCTTT.

This clonotype was picked up a small number of times. The rearrangement links TRBV19 to TRBJ2-3, with TRBD2 matching 9 bases. The germline V gene encodes CDR1 LNHDA and CDR2 SQIVND (reference sequence). V dropped 3 bases and J dropped 2; count of bases not matched to a gene: 6. This CDR3 region has 16 residues. The DNA of the CDR3 is TGTGCCAGTAGTATGTCTGCGGGGGGGACCACAGATACGCAGTATTTT. Translation gives CASSMSAGGTTDTQYF.

V and J are TRBV11-2 and TRBJ2-2; D might be TRBD1 or TRBD2, each matching 5 bases. CDR1 and CDR2 from the germline V gene are SGHAT and FQNNGV. The CDR3 sequence is 14 residues long. Trimming cost V 5 bases and J 14 bases, with 21 bases left between them. Written as DNA, the CDR3 is TGTGCCAGCAGCAAAGGCCGGGAATCAGGGAAACTGTTTTTT. Translated: CASSKGRESGKLFF.

This clonotype has a count of ten or more. This rearrangement joins TRBV12-3 or TRBV12-4 to TRBJ2-7, with D tentatively TRBD1 or TRBD2 (5 bases each). Trimming took off 2 bases at V and 12 bases at J, with 17 bases between the two ends. This CDR3 is 13 amino acids long. For the CDR3, the DNA is TGTGCCAGCAGTTTAACTTCGGGGACCCAGGTGTACTTC. Translation gives CASSLTSGTQVYF.

This clonotype was counted only a few times. A single base separates this from a much larger clone, so it may be a read error. This chain links TRBV6-1 with TRBJ1-5; possible D gene TRBD1, 6 bases. CDR1 is MNHNS, CDR2 SASEGT, per germline. The length of the CDR3 is 15 residues. CDR3 in DNA: TGTGCCAGCAGTCCCCTAAGGGGGGGGAATCAGCACCAGCATTTT. This sequence encodes CASSPLRGGNQHQHF.

This chain uses TRBV6-2 or TRBV6-3 with TRBJ2-7; D is possibly TRBD2 (5 bases). Germline V gene data show CDR1 as MNHEY and CDR2 as SVGEGT. The CDR3 sequence is 11 residues long. The CDR3 coding sequence is TGTGCAGGCAGTCACGGGGTCGAGCAGTACTTC. Its translation: CAGSHGVEQYF.

With regard to this clonotype: A much larger clone sits a single nucleotide away, making a read error possible. In DNA form, the CDR3 reads TGTGCCAGAAGTTGCGGCGGCAGCTCTGGAAACACCATATATTTT. It encodes CARSCGGSSGNTIYF. The genes are TRBV6-6 and TRBJ1-3, with D uncertain. This CDR3 spans 15 amino acids. Germline CDR1 reads MNHNY; CDR2 reads SVGAGI (reference sequence).

Points on this clonotype: One junction end does not reproduce the germline sequence, and a read error may be involved. This sequence joins TRBV11-1 and TRBJ2-2, with D perhaps matching TRBD2 (5 bases). The CDR3 is 14 residues long. Germline V gives CDR1 SGHAT, CDR2 FQDESV (reference sequence). CDR3 residues: CASRPNLDTGEMFF. Here the CDR3 DNA reads TGTGCCAGCAGACCGAACCTTGACACCGGGGAGATGTTCTTT.

Comments on this clonotype: This could be a read error, since a much larger clone is one nucleotide away. J is TRBJ2-3 and V is TRBV29-1, with D perhaps given as TRBD1 or TRBD2 (6 bases each). The length of the CDR3 is 14 residues. Trimming left V 8 bases short and J 3 bases short, with 18 bases between. Germline-derived CDR1 and CDR2 are SQVTM and ANQGSEA. CDR3 loop: CSIGGGRGTDTQYF. As DNA, the CDR3 is TGCAGCATTGGAGGGGGGAGAGGGACAGATACGCAGTATTTT.

The V gene is TRBV29-1, the J gene TRBJ2-1, with 8 bases identical to TRBD2. V gave up 3 bases and J gave up 9 bases; unmatched junction bases: 16. In germline, CDR1 is SQVTM, CDR2 ANQGSEA. There are 16 residues in the CDR3. The CDR3 is CSVEGTSGKAVSEQFF. For the CDR3, the DNA is TGCAGCGTTGAGGGGACTAGTGGGAAGGCCGTTAGTGAGCAGTTCTTC.

Remarks on this clonotype: The conserved phenylalanine or tryptophan is not found at the CDR3 terminus, so this likely reflects a read error. The chain recombines TRBV29-1 with TRBJ2-2; 7 nucleotides agree with TRBD1. Germline V gene sequence: CDR1 SQVTM, CDR2 ANQGSEA. CDR3 length: 13 amino acids. CDR3 loop: CGAVTGLPGELFS. CDR3 sequence (DNA): TGCGGCGCTGTGACAGGGCTCCCCGGGGAGCTGTTTTCT.

Of note for this clonotype: With a much larger clone just one base away, this may be a read error. The chain links TRBV5-1 to TRBJ2-1; TRBD1 matches at 7 bases. Germline lookup yields CDR1 SGHRS and CDR2 YFSETQ. The CDR3 length is 13 residues. CDR3 protein: CASSGDRHNEHFF. For the CDR3, the DNA is TGCGCCAGCAGCGGGGACAGACACAATGAGCACTTCTTC.

Notes on this clonotype: This may come from a read error, since a much larger clone is one base off. The genes are TRBV5-1 and TRBJ2-7; D possibly uses TRBD1 or TRBD2 (5 bases each). Trimming removed 7 bases at V and 6 bases at J, with 23 bases between. The V gene's germline CDR1 is SGHRS and CDR2 YFSETQ. The CDR3 is 15 amino acids. The CDR3 spells CASGAWDLGPPEQYF. CDR3 DNA: TGCGCCAGCGGCGCCTGGGACCTTGGGCCTCCCGAGCAGTACTTC. The full variable domain, in which reference TRBV5-1 and TRBJ2-7 provide the parts outside the CDR3, is KAGVTQTPRYLIKTRGQQVTLSCSPISGHRSVSWYQQTPGQGLQFLFEYFSETQRNKGNFPGRFSGRQFSNSRSEMNVSTLELGDSALYLCASGAWDLGPPEQYFGPGTRLTVT.

Concerning this clonotype: It may be a read error: a sequence one base away is much more abundant. The chain carries TRBV10-3 and TRBJ2-3; 7 bases agree with TRBD1. The J segment lost 7 bases and the V segment lost 2 bases, leaving 3 bases of the junction unmatched. CDR3 length: 13 amino acids. The V gene's germline CDR1 is ENHRY and CDR2 SYGVKD. For the CDR3, the DNA is TGTGCCATCAGTGAGGGACAGGATCATACGCAGTATTTT. Translating it yields CAISEGQDHTQYF.

The chain employs TRBV11-2 and TRBJ2-1; D is perhaps TRBD1 or TRBD2 (6 bases each). The V gene's germline CDR1 is SGHAT and CDR2 FQNNGV. Trimming took 5 bases from V and 10 from J, leaving 24 bases between them. There are 16 residues in the CDR3. This CDR3 reads CASSTRTNGGGGEQFF. The CDR3, as DNA: TGTGCCAGCAGCACCCGGACTAACGGGGGCGGAGGGGAGCAGTTCTTC.

This clonotype was seen ten or more times. This CDR3 reads CASSETGDSPLHF. The CDR3 nucleotides are TGTGCCAGCAGTGAAACTGGCGACTCACCCCTCCACTTT. This chain uses TRBV6-1 with TRBJ1-6, with D hard to call. Germline-derived CDR1 and CDR2 are MNHNS and SASEGT. The V end lost 2 bases, the J end lost 10 bases, and 9 bases lay between the germline ends. This CDR3 spans 13 amino acids.

This clonotype was observed a handful of times. A much larger clone lies one base from this, so it may be a read error. The chain links TRBV29-1 to TRBJ2-1; 8 nucleotides agree with TRBD2. The J segment lost 8 bases and the V segment lost 7 bases, leaving 16 bases of the junction unmatched. Per germline, CDR1 SQVTM and CDR2 ANQGSEA. The CDR3 has 15 residues. The CDR3 DNA sequence: TGCAGCGCCCGGGGGGGACTAGAGGGAGACGATGAGCAGTTCTTC. Translated, it gives CSARGGLEGDDEQFF.

In regard to this clonotype: This may be a read error, as it is one base from a much larger clone. The rearrangement uses TRBV5-4 and TRBJ2-1; D gene uncertain. CDR1 is SGHNT and CDR2 is YYREEE in the germline V gene (reference sequence). This CDR3 is built from 13 residues. CDR3 sequence: CVSSRTKPSEQFF. CDR3 DNA sequence: TGTGTCAGCAGCCGGACCAAACCGAGTGAGCAGTTCTTC. The full variable domain, its missing parts supplied by reference TRBV5-4 and TRBJ2-1, is ETGVTQSPTHLIKTRGQQVTLRCSSQSGHNTVSWYQQALGQGPQFIFQYYREEENGRGNFPPRFSGLQFPNYSSELNVNALELDDSALYLCVSSRTKPSEQFFGPGTRLTVL.

With respect to this clonotype: Without the conserved terminal phenylalanine or tryptophan, this CDR3 likely stems from a read error. The chain couples TRBV11-2 to TRBJ2-1; no clear D gene. The CDR3 is 14 residues long. Germline loops: CDR1 SGHAT, CDR2 FQNNGV. Trimming left V 2 bases short and J 12 bases short, with 17 bases between. Here the CDR3 reads CASSLRLSASGQFL. DNA of the CDR3: TGTGCCAGCAGCTTACGGCTATCCGCGAGTGGGCAGTTCCTC.

To note about this clonotype: Because the CDR3 is missing its conserved closing phenylalanine or tryptophan, this is likely a read error. The V call is TRBV5-6, the J call TRBJ1-2; D might be TRBD1 (5 bases). Germline V CDR1 and CDR2: SGHDT, YYEEEE. Between the trimmed V and J ends, which lost 4 bases and 7 bases, there was a span of 17 bases. The CDR3 is made up of 14 amino acids. CDR3 in DNA: TGTGCCAGCAGCGTGTATGCAGGGATATCTGGCTACACCTTA. This gives the protein CASSVYAGISGYTL.

This clonotype was found once. A read error may account for a junction end that differs from germline. The genes are TRBV28 and TRBJ2-6; no reliable D call. CDR1 and CDR2 from the germline V gene are MDHEN and SYDVKM. This CDR3 spans 13 amino acids. The CDR3 region is CATAQSGTNVLTF. The CDR3 nucleotides are TGTGCCACCGCCCAATCTGGGACCAACGTCCTGACTTTC.